Listed below are T cell receptor beta chains from one sample, sequenced in a study of cytomegalovirus exposure and HLA in healthy donors. Method: immunoSEQ multiplex PCR; TCRdb's copy keeps in-frame clones and lacks some. This sample has 150,000 to 200,000 clones, with roughly 80% found just once. The sample was PBMCs. The receptors stem from a female donor in good health and CMV-seronegative. The CDR3 runs from the conserved cysteine through the conserved F or W. A D gene is named only where the DNA matches it firmly. Some rows mark clone size as missing; the rest say once, few, many or name a class of expanded clone.

V gene	clone size	D gene	J gene	CDR3 DNA	CDR3 protein
TRBV15	-	-	TRBJ2-7	TGTGCCACCAGCAGAGTTAAGGACAGCTCCTACGAGCAGTACTTC	CATSRVKDSSYEQYF
TRBV7-8	-	TRBD1	TRBJ1-2	TGTGCCAGCAGGCCTACAGGGGGCTATGGCTACACCTTC	CASRPTGGYGYTF
TRBV6-5	-	TRBD1	TRBJ1-5	TGTGCCAGCAGCCGCGACAGGGAGGATCAGCCCCAGCATTTT	CASSRDREDQPQHF
TRBV30	-	TRBD1	TRBJ2-7	TGTGCCTGGAGTGTGGGACAGGGTATCCACGAGCAGTACTTC	CAWSVGQGIHEQYF
TRBV6-6	few	TRBD1	TRBJ1-1	TGTGCCAGCGAAACAGGGGGTTTGAACACTGAAGCTTTCTTT	CASETGGLNTEAFF
TRBV9	-	-	TRBJ1-3	TGTGCCAGCAGTGCACAGAGCTCTGGAAACACCATATATTTT	CASSAQSSGNTIYF
TRBV18	few	TRBD1	TRBJ2-7	TGTGCCAGCTCGTCCCCTACCGGGACAGGGGCTCGGGAGCAGTACTTC	CASSSPTGTGAREQYF
TRBV4-1	-	-	TRBJ2-4	TGCGCCAGCAGCCAAGATTCCTTGAAAAACATTCAGTACTTC	CASSQDSLKNIQYF
TRBV7-3	-	TRBD2	TRBJ2-5	TGTGCCAGCAGCGCGGGGGGAAAAGAGACCCAGTACTTC	CASSAGGKETQYF
TRBV11-2	-	TRBD1	TRBJ2-1	TGTGCCAGCAGCCGCGACTCCTACCAGGGGGCGCTCGATGAGCAGTTCTTC	CASSRDSYQGALDEQFF
TRBV5-6	-	TRBD1	TRBJ1-1	TGTGCCAGCAGCGGACACCGGGACAGGGACTATGGTGAAGCTTTCTTT	CASSGHRDRDYGEAFF
TRBV5-1	-	-	TRBJ1-6	TGCGCCAGCAGCACTCTAACAGATTCACCCCTCCACTTT	CASSTLTDSPLHF
TRBV25-1	-	-	TRBJ1-2	TGTGCCAGCAGTGTGGGGGGGGGCTACACCTTC	CASSVGGGYTF
TRBV7-9	-	TRBD2	TRBJ2-1	TGTGCCAGCAGCACGTATGGGCGGGAGCTGAATGAGCAGTTCTTC	CASSTYGRELNEQFF
TRBV5-5	-	-	TRBJ2-3	TGTGCCAGCAGCCCTGGGAGTATCACAGATACGCAGTATTTT	CASSPGSITDTQYF
TRBV28	-	TRBD1	TRBJ2-7	TGTGCCAGCCCCGGTGCGACAGGGTCCTACGAGCAGTACTTC	CASPGATGSYEQYF
TRBV27	-	TRBD1	TRBJ1-2	TGTGCCAGCAGTTCGACAGGGGGACCCTATGGCTACACCTTC	CASSSTGGPYGYTF
TRBV6-6	-	TRBD2	TRBJ2-7	TGTGCCAGCAGTTCCAGCGGGAGTTCCGGGGAGCAGTACTTC	CASSSSGSSGEQYF
TRBV11-2	-	TRBD2	TRBJ2-3	TGTGCCAGCAGCTTAGATTCAGTAGCGGGAGGTCAAAATACGCAGTATTTT	CASSLDSVAGGQNTQYF
TRBV2	-	-	TRBJ1-1	TGTGCCAGCAAAGAGCAGAACACTGAAGCTTTCTTT	CASKEQNTEAFF
TRBV5-1	few	-	TRBJ2-2	TGCGCCAGCCAAGCTCTCCAGGGGAACACCGGGGAGCTGTTTTTT	CASQALQGNTGELFF
TRBV6-5	-	TRBD2	TRBJ2-1	TGTGCCACCCGTACTAGCGGGGGGGCTCATGAGCAGTTCTTC	CATRTSGGAHEQFF
TRBV7-8	-	TRBD2	TRBJ2-1	TGTGCCAGCAGGCAAATAGCGGGGGGGCCTGGTGAGCAGTTCTTC	CASRQIAGGPGEQFF
TRBV7-3	many	-	TRBJ1-2	TGTGCCAGCAGCTTACTCCCAGGAGGGGATGGCTACACCTTC	CASSLLPGGDGYTF
TRBV6-1	-	-	TRBJ1-2	TGTGCCAGCAGGCGGAATGTGAACTATGGCTACACCTTC	CASRRNVNYGYTF
TRBV2	-	TRBD1	TRBJ2-7	TGTGCCAGCAGGCGGGGACAGGGGAGTTACGAGCAGTACTTC	CASRRGQGSYEQYF
TRBV10-3	-	TRBD2	TRBJ2-1	TGTGCCATCAGAGCCGGGAGGGAGGACAATGAGCAGTTCTTC	CAIRAGREDNEQFF
TRBV6-5	-	-	TRBJ1-4	TGTGCCAGCAGTTACCGCAGGAATCAGGAAAAACTGTTTTTT	CASSYRRNQEKLFF
TRBV4-2	-	TRBD1	TRBJ1-6	TGTGCCAGCAGCCGGGGACAGGGAGTAGAAGATTCACCCCTCCACTTT	CASSRGQGVEDSPLHF
TRBV5-1	-	TRBD1	TRBJ2-1	TGCGCCAGCAGCATGACAGGGGGCGCCTACAATGAGCAGTTCTTC	CASSMTGGAYNEQFF
TRBV5-6	-	-	TRBJ1-1	TGTGCCAGCAGACCATGGGGCCAAATGGGGGAAGCTTTCTTT	CASRPWGQMGEAFF
TRBV18	few	TRBD2	TRBJ2-5	TGTGCCAGCTCACCACGTCGGCGGGAGGGACAAGAGACCCAGTACTTC	CASSPRRREGQETQYF
TRBV7-2	-	-	TRBJ1-5	TGTGCCAGCAGTCTGGACAGAAGGAATCAGCCCCAGCATTTT	CASSLDRRNQPQHF
TRBV5-1	-	-	TRBJ1-3	TGCGCCAGCAGCTTGGAGGCAGGTATCTCTGGAAACACCATATATTTT	CASSLEAGISGNTIYF
TRBV6-1	-	TRBD1	TRBJ2-7	TGTGCCAGCATCTCCCGGGACAGCTCCTACGAGCAGTACTTC	CASISRDSSYEQYF
TRBV2	-	TRBD2	TRBJ2-7	TGTGCCAGCTGTAACCTAGCGGGTGGTACCAACGAGCAGTACTTC	CASCNLAGGTNEQYF
TRBV5-1	few	TRBD1	TRBJ2-1	TGCGCCAGCAGCTTGGGGACAGGGGGCAATGAGCAGTTCTTC	CASSLGTGGNEQFF
TRBV5-1	-	-	TRBJ1-1	TGCGCCAGCAGCTTGGCCGGAGGGAACACTGAAGCTTTCTTT	CASSLAGGNTEAFF
TRBV2	-	-	TRBJ1-3	TGTGCCAGCAGGACAGCCGGCCCCTCTGGAAACACCATATATTTT	CASRTAGPSGNTIYF